Presented here are 26 T cell receptor beta chains from one specimen sequenced in a study of human T cells and chemical hapten exposure. TCRdb fed the RACE reads into MiXCR, producing one record per CDR3 protein. The sample has approximately 350,000 distinct CDR3 sequences; just under 6.5% are singletons. The time point here: patch test 2, 6 weeks after DPC sensitization. Specified treatment: therapeutic diphenylcyclopropenone sensitization with weekly scalp DPC. This sample comprised whole blood, obtained in connection with sensitization to the hapten diphenylcyclopropenone (DPC). All receptors derive from a woman aged 18-29 years with alopecia areata. Some clones in this sample may be carry-over from other donors' samples.

This clonotype has just a few counts. The chain has TRBV27 and TRBJ2-3; D possibly uses TRBD1 or TRBD2 (6 bases each). V lost 3 bases and J lost 3, with 13 bases in between. CDR1 and CDR2 from the germline V gene are MNHEY and SMNVEV (reference sequence). This CDR3 has 15 residues. For the CDR3, the DNA is TGTGCCAGCAGTTTGAGTTGGGGGGCTACAGATACGCAGTATTTT. Translated: CASSLSWGATDTQYF.

This clonotype occurred many times. The chain combines TRBV20-1 with TRBJ1-6; D is unclear. Germline loops: CDR1 DFQATT, CDR2 SNEGSKA (reference sequence). The CDR3 totals 12 residues. V lost 4 bases and J lost 11, with 12 bases in between. CDR3 bases: TGCAGTGCTATCACCCCCAGTACACCCCTCCACTTT. Protein product: CSAITPSTPLHF.

This clonotype has just a few counts. The J gene is TRBJ1-3, the V gene TRBV9; tentative D call: TRBD1 (5 bases). There are 18 residues in the CDR3. Trimming pared 0 bases from V and 0 bases from J, leaving 16 bases between. Germline CDR1 reads SGDLS; CDR2 reads YYNGEE. CDR3 DNA sequence: TGTGCCAGCAGCGTAGCCAGGGACCTTCCGAGCTCTGGAAACACCATATATTTT. As protein: CASSVARDLPSSGNTIYF.

The chain links TRBV2 to TRBJ2-5; D is unresolved. The CDR3 consists of 13 residues. Germline-derived CDR1 and CDR2 are SNHLY and FYNNEI. Between the trimmed V and J ends, which lost 0 bases and 7 bases, there was a span of 9 bases. CDR3 DNA sequence: TGTGCCAGCAGTGAAGCGCTTTTCGGGACCCAGTACTTC. It codes for CASSEALFGTQYF.

This clonotype has just a few counts. CDR3 region: CASSLGPLEVATQYF. CDR3 coding DNA: TGCGCCAGCAGCTTGGGGCCACTAGAGGTAGCGACCCAGTACTTC. The chain carries TRBV5-1 and TRBJ2-5; tentatively, D is TRBD2 (5 bases). V was clipped by 0 bases and J by 7 bases, with 16 bases between them. The CDR3 spans 15 residues. The germline V gene encodes CDR1 SGHRS and CDR2 YFSETQ.

This clonotype was counted ten times or more. The V call is TRBV10-3, the J call TRBJ1-2, with TRBD1 identical over 8 bases. Looked up from germline, CDR1 is ENHRY and CDR2 is SYGVKD. V trimming: 3 bases; J trimming: 4 bases; junction bases outside the gene matches: 4. CDR3 length: 14 residues. CDR3 nucleotides: TGTGCCATCAGTGATGGGGGGACAGGCTATGGCTACACCTTC. Encoded protein: CAISDGGTGYGYTF.

This clonotype was picked up a small number of times. The chain is built from TRBV6-5 and TRBJ2-1, with D perhaps being TRBD1 or TRBD2 (5 bases each). CDR3 length: 17 residues. Trimming removed 0 bases from V and 5 bases from J, with 17 bases in between. CDR1 is MNHEY and CDR2 is SVGAGI in the germline V gene. The CDR3 loop reads CASSYSRGPSPDNEQFF. CDR3 coding DNA: TGTGCCAGCAGTTACTCAAGGGGACCCAGTCCAGACAATGAGCAGTTCTTC.

There are many counts of this clonotype. The chain employs TRBV6-5 and TRBJ1-1; D remains ambiguous. CDR1 is MNHEY and CDR2 is SVGAGI in the germline V gene. The CDR3 is 15 residues long. Trimming cost V 2 bases and J 2 bases, with 12 bases left between them. This CDR3 reads CASSYGNRANTEAFF. For the CDR3, the DNA is TGTGCCAGCAGTTACGGGAACCGAGCCAACACTGAAGCTTTCTTT.

This clonotype turned up a few times. The rearrangement links TRBV6-4 to TRBJ2-3, with 12 bases lining up with TRBD2. This CDR3 is built from 16 residues. Trimming at V came to 2 bases and at J to 5 bases, leaving 5 bases not matched to a gene. Germline CDR1 is MRHNA and CDR2 is SNTAGT. CDR3 DNA sequence: TGTGCCAGCAGTGACACCCTAGCGGGGGGGCGAGATACGCAGTATTTT. Translation: CASSDTLAGGRDTQYF.

The chain uses TRBV27 and TRBJ2-3, with D uncertain. Germline lookup yields CDR1 MNHEY and CDR2 SMNVEV (reference sequence). This CDR3 comprises 16 residues. V lost 8 bases to trimming and J lost 0 bases, with 18 bases between them. CDR3 region: CASRPGRAPSTDTQYF. Here the CDR3 DNA reads TGTGCCAGCCGCCCCGGAAGAGCTCCTAGCACAGATACGCAGTATTTT.

The genes are TRBV27 and TRBJ2-1, with TRBD2 matching over 7 bases. CDR3 length: 15 amino acids. V trimming: 6 bases; J trimming: 10 bases; junction bases outside the gene matches: 15. Germline-derived CDR1 and CDR2 are MNHEY and SMNVEV (reference sequence). CDR3 residues: CASRPDLAGRGEQFF. The CDR3 DNA sequence: TGTGCCAGCAGGCCCGATCTGGCGGGGCGGGGGGAGCAGTTCTTC.

The table lists this clonotype with a few counts. The chain has TRBV6-5 and TRBJ2-2; TRBD1 is a possible D gene (5 bases). V was pared by 0 bases and J by 4 bases, with 15 bases between. Looked up from germline, CDR1 is MNHEY and CDR2 is SVGAGI. The CDR3 runs to 17 residues. The CDR3 nucleotides read TGTGCCAGCAGTTACTCGAGAAAGGGGTCAGGCACCGGGGAGCTGTTTTTT. As protein: CASSYSRKGSGTGELFF.

The V call is TRBV3-1, the J call TRBJ2-3, with TRBD2 matching over 10 bases. The CDR3 covers 17 residues. Germline lookup yields CDR1 LGHDT and CDR2 YNNKEL (reference sequence). The J segment lost 2 bases and the V segment lost 1 base, leaving 6 bases of the junction unmatched. CDR3 nucleotide sequence: TGTGCCAGCAGCCAAGGGACTAGCGGCCTGCTCACAGATACGCAGTATTTT. This translates into CASSQGTSGLLTDTQYF.

The table lists this clonotype with many counts. The chain joins TRBV2 to TRBJ1-5; 9 nucleotides agree with TRBD1. Germline-derived CDR1 and CDR2 are SNHLY and FYNNEI. J gave up 7 bases and V 4 bases, and 8 bases lay outside the gene matches. The CDR3 contains 15 residues. CDR3 nucleotides: TGTGCCAGCAGTGTGGAGTCGACAGGGGGGCAGCCCCAGCATTTT. This translates into CASSVESTGGQPQHF.

The chain recombines TRBV6-1 with TRBJ2-7; 7 nucleotides line up with TRBD1. CDR1 and CDR2 from the germline V gene are MNHNS and SASEGT. J was trimmed by 3 bases and V by 2 bases; bases with no gene match: 7. The CDR3 covers 15 residues. CDR3 bases: TGTGCCAGCAGTGAATATCCGGGACAGTACTACGAGCAGTACTTC. Protein sequence: CASSEYPGQYYEQYF.

This clonotype showed up many times. This chain connects TRBV20-1 to TRBJ1-2; D is possibly TRBD1 (5 bases). V lost 6 bases and J lost 7, with 18 bases in between. This CDR3 has 13 amino acids. Germline assignment: CDR1 DFQATT and CDR2 SNEGSKA (reference sequence). CDR3: CSAKSSGLGGYTF. For the CDR3, the DNA is TGCAGTGCCAAGTCATCGGGGCTTGGTGGCTACACCTTC.

This clonotype was seen at least ten times. The V call is TRBV7-2, the J call TRBJ1-5; 8 bases map to TRBD1. The J segment lost 4 bases and the V segment lost 6 bases, leaving 8 bases of the junction unmatched. Germline V lookup: CDR1 SGHTA, CDR2 FQGNSA. This CDR3 has 15 amino acids. CDR3 DNA: TGTGCCAGCAGGCCCGGACAGGGCCTTAATCAGCCCCAGCATTTT. Encoded protein: CASRPGQGLNQPQHF.

The J gene is TRBJ1-1, the V gene TRBV11-2; D gene ambiguous. Trimming took 5 bases from V and 2 from J, leaving 9 bases between them. Germline lookup yields CDR1 SGHAT and CDR2 FQNNGV. This CDR3 is built from 13 residues. CDR3 sequence: CASSPISNTEAFF. The DNA of the CDR3 is TGTGCCAGCAGCCCTATCTCCAACACTGAAGCTTTCTTT.

This clonotype was counted ten times or more. This sequence joins TRBV16 and TRBJ1-1, with D maybe TRBD1 (6 bases). The V gene's germline CDR1 is KGHSY and CDR2 FQNENV. The V end lost 2 bases, the J end lost 0 bases, and 7 bases lay between the germline ends. The CDR3 totals 14 residues. The CDR3 DNA reads TGTGCCAGCAGCCAACAGGGGATGAACACTGAAGCTTTCTTT. Its translation: CASSQQGMNTEAFF.

This clonotype was seen ten or more times. J is TRBJ2-7 and V is TRBV20-1; possible D gene TRBD2, 5 bases. The germline gives CDR1 DFQATT, CDR2 SNEGSKA (reference sequence). The CDR3 covers 11 residues. Trimming left V 4 bases short and J 6 bases short, with 10 bases between. The CDR3, as DNA: TGCAGTGCTATCACCGGGATCGAGCAGTACTTC. As protein: CSAITGIEQYF.

This clonotype was counted only a few times. This sequence joins TRBV27 and TRBJ1-6, with D possibly matching TRBD1 (6 bases). This CDR3 is built from 17 residues. The germline V and J ends were trimmed by 0 bases and 0 bases, with 9 bases remaining between them. Germline CDR1 is MNHEY and CDR2 is SMNVEV (reference sequence). The chain's CDR3 is CASSLSQGFSYNSPLHF. The CDR3, as DNA: TGTGCCAGCAGTTTATCACAGGGATTCTCCTATAATTCACCCCTCCACTTT.

This clonotype showed up many times. This chain uses TRBV6-5 with TRBJ1-2; possibly TRBD1 for D (5 bases). V lost 1 base to trimming and J lost 1 base, with 13 bases between them. There are 16 residues in the CDR3. Germline V gives CDR1 MNHEY, CDR2 SVGAGI. The CDR3 protein is CASSYFEARVNYGYTF. DNA for the CDR3: TGTGCCAGCAGTTACTTCGAGGCCAGGGTTAACTATGGCTACACCTTC.

The V call is TRBV12-3 or TRBV12-4, the J call TRBJ1-2, with D unclear. Trimming shortened V by 2 bases and J by 0 bases, and 10 bases separated the two germline ends. The CDR3 is 15 residues long. Written as DNA, the CDR3 is TGTGCCAGCAGTTTAAGCGCGAACCCTAACTATGGCTACACCTTC. Translating gives CASSLSANPNYGYTF.

This clonotype was observed many times. The CDR3 sequence: CASSQSYGYSGELFF. The CDR3 DNA is TGTGCCAGCAGCCAATCGTACGGATACTCCGGGGAGCTGTTTTTT. This chain uses TRBV3-1 with TRBJ2-2; D not resolved. The CDR3 covers 15 residues. The V end lost 2 bases, the J end lost 6 bases, and 13 bases lay between the germline ends. Germline V CDR1 and CDR2: LGHDT, YNNKEL (reference sequence).

This clonotype was counted at least ten times. This chain connects TRBV7-2 to TRBJ1-5, with TRBD1 as a possible D gene (5 bases). This CDR3 contains 15 residues. CDR1 SGHTA and CDR2 FQGNSA come from the germline V gene. V was pared by 1 base and J by 1 base, with 8 bases between. The CDR3 loop is CASSLEGTSNQPQHF. CDR3 nucleotide sequence: TGTGCCAGCAGCTTAGAGGGGACCAGCAATCAGCCCCAGCATTTT.

The chain employs TRBV27 and TRBJ2-7; TRBD2 aligns across 7 bases. Germline CDR1 reads MNHEY; CDR2 reads SMNVEV (reference sequence). Trimming took 3 bases from V and 4 from J; bases not matched to a gene: 12. The CDR3 has 16 amino acids. The chain's CDR3 is CASSFLPPGLPYEQYF. CDR3 nucleotide sequence: TGTGCCAGCAGTTTCCTACCACCGGGACTACCTTACGAGCAGTACTTC.